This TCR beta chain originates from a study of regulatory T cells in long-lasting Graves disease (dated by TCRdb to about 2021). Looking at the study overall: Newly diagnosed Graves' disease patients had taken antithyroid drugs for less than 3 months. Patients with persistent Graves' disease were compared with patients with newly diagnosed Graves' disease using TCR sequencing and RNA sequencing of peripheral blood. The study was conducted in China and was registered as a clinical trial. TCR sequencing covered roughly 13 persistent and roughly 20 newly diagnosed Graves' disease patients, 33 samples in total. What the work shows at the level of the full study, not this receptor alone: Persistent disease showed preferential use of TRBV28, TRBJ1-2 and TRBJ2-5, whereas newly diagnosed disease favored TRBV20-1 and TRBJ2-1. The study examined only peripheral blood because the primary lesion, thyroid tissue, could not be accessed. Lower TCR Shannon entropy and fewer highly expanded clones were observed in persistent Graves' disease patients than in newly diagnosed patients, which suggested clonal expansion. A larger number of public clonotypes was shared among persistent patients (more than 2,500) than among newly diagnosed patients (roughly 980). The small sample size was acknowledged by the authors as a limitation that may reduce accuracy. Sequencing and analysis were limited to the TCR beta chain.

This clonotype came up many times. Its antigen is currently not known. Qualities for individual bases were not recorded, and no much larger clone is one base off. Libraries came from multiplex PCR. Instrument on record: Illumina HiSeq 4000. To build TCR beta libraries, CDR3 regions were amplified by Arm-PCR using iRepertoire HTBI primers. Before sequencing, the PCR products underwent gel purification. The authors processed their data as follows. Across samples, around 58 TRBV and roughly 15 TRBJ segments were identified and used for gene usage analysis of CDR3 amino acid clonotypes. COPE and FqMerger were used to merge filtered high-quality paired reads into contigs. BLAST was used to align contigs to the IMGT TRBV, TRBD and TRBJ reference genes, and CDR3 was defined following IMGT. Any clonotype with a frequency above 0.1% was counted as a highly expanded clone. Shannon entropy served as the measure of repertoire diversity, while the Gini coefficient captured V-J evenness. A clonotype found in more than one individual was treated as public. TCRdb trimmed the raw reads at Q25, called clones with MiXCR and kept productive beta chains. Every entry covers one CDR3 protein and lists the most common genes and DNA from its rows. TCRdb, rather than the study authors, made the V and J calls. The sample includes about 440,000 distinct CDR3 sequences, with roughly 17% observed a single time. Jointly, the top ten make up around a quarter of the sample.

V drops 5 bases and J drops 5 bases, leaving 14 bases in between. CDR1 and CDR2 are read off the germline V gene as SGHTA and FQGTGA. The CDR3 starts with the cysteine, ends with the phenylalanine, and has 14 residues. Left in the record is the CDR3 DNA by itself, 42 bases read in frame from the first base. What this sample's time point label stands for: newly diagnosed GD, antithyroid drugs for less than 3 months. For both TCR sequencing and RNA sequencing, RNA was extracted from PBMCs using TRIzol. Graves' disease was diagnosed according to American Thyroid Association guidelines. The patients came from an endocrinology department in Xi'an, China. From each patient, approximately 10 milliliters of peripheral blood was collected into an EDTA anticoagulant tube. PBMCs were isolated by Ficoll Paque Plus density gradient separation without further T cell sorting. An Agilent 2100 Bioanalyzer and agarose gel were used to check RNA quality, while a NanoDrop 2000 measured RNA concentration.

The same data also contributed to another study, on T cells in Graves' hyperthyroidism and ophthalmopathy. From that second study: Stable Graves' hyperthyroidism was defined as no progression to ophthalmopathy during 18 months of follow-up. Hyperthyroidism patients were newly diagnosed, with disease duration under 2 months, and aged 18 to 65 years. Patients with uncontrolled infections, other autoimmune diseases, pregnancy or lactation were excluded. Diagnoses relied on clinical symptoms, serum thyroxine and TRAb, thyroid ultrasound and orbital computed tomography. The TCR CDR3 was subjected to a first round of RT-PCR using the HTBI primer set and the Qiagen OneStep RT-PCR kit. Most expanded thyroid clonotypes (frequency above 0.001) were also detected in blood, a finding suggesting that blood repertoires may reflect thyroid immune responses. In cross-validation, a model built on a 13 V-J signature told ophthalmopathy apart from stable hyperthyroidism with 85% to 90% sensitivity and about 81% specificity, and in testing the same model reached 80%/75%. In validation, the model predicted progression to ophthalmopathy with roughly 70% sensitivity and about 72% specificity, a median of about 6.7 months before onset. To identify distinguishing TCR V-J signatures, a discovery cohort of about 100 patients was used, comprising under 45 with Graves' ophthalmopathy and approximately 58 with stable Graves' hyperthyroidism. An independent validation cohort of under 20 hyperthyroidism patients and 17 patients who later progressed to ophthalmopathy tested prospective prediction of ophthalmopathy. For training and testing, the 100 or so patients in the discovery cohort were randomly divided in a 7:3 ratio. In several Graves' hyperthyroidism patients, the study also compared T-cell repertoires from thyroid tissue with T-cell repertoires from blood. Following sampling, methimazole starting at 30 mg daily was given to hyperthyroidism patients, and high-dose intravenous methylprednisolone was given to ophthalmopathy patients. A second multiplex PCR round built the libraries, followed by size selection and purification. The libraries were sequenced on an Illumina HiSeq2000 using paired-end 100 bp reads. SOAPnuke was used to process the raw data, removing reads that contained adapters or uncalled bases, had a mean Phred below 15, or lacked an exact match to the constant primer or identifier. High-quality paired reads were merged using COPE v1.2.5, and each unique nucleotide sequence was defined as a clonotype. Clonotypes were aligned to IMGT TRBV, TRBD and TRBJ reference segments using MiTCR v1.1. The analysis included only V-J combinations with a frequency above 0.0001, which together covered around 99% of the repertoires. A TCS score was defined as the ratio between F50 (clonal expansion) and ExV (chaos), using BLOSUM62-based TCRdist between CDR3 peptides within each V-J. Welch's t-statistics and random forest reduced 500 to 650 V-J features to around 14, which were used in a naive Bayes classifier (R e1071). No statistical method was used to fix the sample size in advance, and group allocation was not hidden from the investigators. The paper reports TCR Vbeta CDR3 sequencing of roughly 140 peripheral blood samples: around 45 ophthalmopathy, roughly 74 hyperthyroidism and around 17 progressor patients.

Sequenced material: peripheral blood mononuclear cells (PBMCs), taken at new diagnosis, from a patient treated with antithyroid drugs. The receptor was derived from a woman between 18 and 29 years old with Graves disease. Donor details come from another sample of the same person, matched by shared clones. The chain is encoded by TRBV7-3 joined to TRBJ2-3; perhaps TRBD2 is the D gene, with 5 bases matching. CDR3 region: CASSLLDRVDTQYF. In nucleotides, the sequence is TGTGCCAGCAGCCTACTAGATAGGGTAGATACGCAGTATTTT. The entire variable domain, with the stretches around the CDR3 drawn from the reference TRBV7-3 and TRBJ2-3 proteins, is GAGVSQTPSNKVTEKGKYVELRCDPISGHTALYWYRQSLGQGPEFLIYFQGTGAADDSGLPNDRFFAVRPEGSVSTLKIQRTERGDSAVYLCASSLLDRVDTQYFGPGTRLTVL.